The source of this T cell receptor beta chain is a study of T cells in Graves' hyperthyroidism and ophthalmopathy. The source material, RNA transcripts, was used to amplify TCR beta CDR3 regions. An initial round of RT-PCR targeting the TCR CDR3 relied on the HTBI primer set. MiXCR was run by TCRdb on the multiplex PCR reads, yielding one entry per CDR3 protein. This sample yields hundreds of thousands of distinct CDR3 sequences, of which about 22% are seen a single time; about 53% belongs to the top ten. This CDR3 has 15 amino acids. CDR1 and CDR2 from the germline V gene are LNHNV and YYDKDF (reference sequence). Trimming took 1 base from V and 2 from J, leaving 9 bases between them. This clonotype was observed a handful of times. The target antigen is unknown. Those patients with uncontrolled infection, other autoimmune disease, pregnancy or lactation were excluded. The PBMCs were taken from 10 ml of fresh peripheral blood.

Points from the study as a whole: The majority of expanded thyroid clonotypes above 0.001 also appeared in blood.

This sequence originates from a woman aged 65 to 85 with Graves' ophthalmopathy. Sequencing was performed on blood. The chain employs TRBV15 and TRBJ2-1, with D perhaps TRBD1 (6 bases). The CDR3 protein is CATSRVRTAYNEQFF. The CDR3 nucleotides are TGTGCCACCAGCAGAGTAAGGACAGCCTACAATGAGCAGTTCTTC.